This T cell receptor (beta chain) comes out of a study of identical twins. Whole-study results and caveats: Donors were not followed over many years; analysis was cross-sectional. Abundant cord blood beta clonotypes carried fewer insertions; memory repertoires showed none.

A word on this clonotype: As yet, its antigen is unknown.

CDR3 length: 14 amino acids. V dropped 1 base and J dropped 5 bases, with 12 bases sitting between them. A universal primer site arose from template switching, and cDNA bore unique molecular identifiers. One entry per CDR3 protein, called by TCRdb with MiXCR from the 5' RACE reads. The table includes roughly 720,000 distinct CDR3 sequences, roughly 18% detected once. This sample also appeared in a second study, on T cells expressing NK-cell markers. From that report: HCMV seropositivity characterized most of the eight sequenced donors, and seronegativity one.

Sequencing input: PBMCs. The TCR sequence derives from a woman under 30 in good health. The J gene is TRBJ2-7, the V gene TRBV12-3 or TRBV12-4, with a weak D call TRBD1 (5 bases). CDR3 loop: CASSLGFGRDEQYF. The CDR3 DNA reads TGTGCCAGCAGTTTAGGCTTTGGCAGGGACGAGCAGTACTTC.